This T cell receptor (beta chain) was sequenced in a study of blood T cell repertoires in COVID-19. This CDR3 has 13 amino acids. Germline lookup yields CDR1 SGHVS and CDR2 FQNEAQ. Unmatched junction bases numbered 4, after V lost 6 bases and J lost 10 bases. Profiling relied on immunoSEQ multiplex PCR, and the TCRdb table lists in-frame clones only, not all of them. Among roughly 28,000 clones listed, roughly nine tenths were seen once. The TCR sequence derives from a man between 65 and 80 years old with active COVID-19. The chain recombines TRBV7-8 with TRBJ1-6; 9 positions agree with TRBD1. Specimen: peripheral blood. This chain's CDR3 is CASREGQGSPLHF. Here the CDR3 DNA reads TGTGCCAGCAGGGAGGGACAGGGATCACCCCTCCACTTT. The full variable domain, with the rest looked up from reference TRBV7-8 and TRBJ1-6, is GAGVSQSPRYKVAKRGQDVALRCDPISGHVSLFWYQQALGQGPEFLTYFQNEAQLDKSGLPSDRFFAERPEGSVSTLKIQRTQQEDSAVYLCASREGQGSPLHFGNGTRLTVT.